Below, 12 T cell receptor beta chains from the same sample are listed, as sequenced in a study of beta chain features in type 1 diabetes. Expressed TCRB transcripts were sequenced because the isolated RNA had all been reverse transcribed beforehand. Here immunoSEQ multiplex PCR was the method, and the copy in TCRdb shows in-frame clones only, minus some. The sample lists 900,000 or so clones, 15% to 20% occurring once. Sequenced: naive CD4+ T cells from blood. The origin of the receptors is a woman aged 18-29 years in good health.

J is TRBJ2-5 and V is TRBV6-1; D gene unclear. Germline loops: CDR1 MNHNS, CDR2 SASEGT. The CDR3 has 14 amino acids. The germline V and J ends were trimmed by 4 bases and 5 bases, with 14 bases remaining between them. Here the CDR3 DNA reads TGTGCCAGCAGTGCTTCGGGTATGCGGGAGACCCAGTACTTC. Translated: CASSASGMRETQYF.

The V call is TRBV7-9, the J call TRBJ1-2, with D possibly TRBD1 on 5 matching bases. The germline V and J ends were trimmed by 9 bases and 6 bases, with 23 bases remaining between them. Germline CDR1 and CDR2: SEHNR and FQNEAQ (reference sequence). The CDR3 covers 15 residues. CDR3 nucleotide sequence: TGTGCCAGGAGAAAACTTTCGGGGGAACAGCATGGCTACACCTTC. Amino acids: CARRKLSGEQHGYTF.

This clone was seen more than once but under ten times. The chain employs TRBV6-1 and TRBJ2-1; 7 nucleotides agree with TRBD2. The CDR3 contains 15 residues. V lost 6 bases to trimming and J lost 7 bases; unmatched junction nucleotides: 12. Germline V lookup: CDR1 MNHNS, CDR2 SASEGT. The CDR3 sequence: CASSSGKALRNEQFF. The CDR3 bases are TGTGCCAGCAGCAGCGGGAAGGCCCTCCGGAATGAGCAGTTCTTC.

The chain employs TRBV2 and TRBJ2-7, with 11 bases lining up with TRBD2. CDR1 and CDR2 from the germline V gene are SNHLY and FYNNEI. V shed 2 bases and J 4 bases; nucleotides not matched to a gene: 4. The CDR3 has 15 amino acids. CDR3 sequence (DNA): TGTGCCAGCAGTGAAACTTTAGCGGGAGGGTACGAGCAGTACTTC. It is translated as CASSETLAGGYEQYF.

This chain connects TRBV6-5 to TRBJ2-2; D is unresolved. The CDR3 length is 14 residues. The germline CDR1 and CDR2 sequences are MNHEY and SVGAGI. V was trimmed by 0 bases and J by 5 bases, leaving 7 bases between them. The CDR3 spells CASSYSRLTGELFF. The CDR3 DNA follows: TGTGCCAGCAGTTACTCGCGCCTGACCGGGGAGCTGTTTTTT.

This chain links TRBV18 with TRBJ2-1, with a possible D match to TRBD2 (5 bases). CDR3 length: 15 amino acids. Trimming removed 2 bases at V and 6 bases at J, with 14 bases between. CDR1 is KGHSH, CDR2 LQKENI, per germline. CDR3: CASSPTWRSTNEQFF. The DNA for the CDR3 is TGTGCCAGCTCACCAACTTGGAGGTCCACCAATGAGCAGTTCTTC.

This clone was observed a handful of times. This chain uses TRBV5-1 with TRBJ2-1; TRBD1 matches 7 bases. The ends lost 0 bases at V and 4 bases at J; junction bases unmatched: 7. The CDR3 consists of 16 residues. Germline CDR1 reads SGHRS; CDR2 reads YFSETQ. The CDR3 protein is CASSLAVGQAYNEQFF. CDR3 nucleotide sequence: TGCGCCAGCAGCTTGGCCGTAGGACAGGCTTACAATGAGCAGTTCTTC.

V and J are TRBV10-3 and TRBJ1-5, with a possible D match to TRBD1 (6 bases). Germline lookup yields CDR1 ENHRY and CDR2 SYGVKD. The CDR3 is made up of 15 amino acids. V lost 11 bases, J lost 0 bases, and 17 bases lay in between. CDR3 bases: TGTGCCTCTACGGGGGGCCTGGATAGCAATCAGCCCCAGCATTTT. This gives the protein CASTGGLDSNQPQHF.

Only a few counts were recorded for this clone. CDR3 sequence (DNA): TGTGCCAGCCACGCGGCCTCTGGGGCCAACGTCCTGACTTTC. This gives the protein CASHAASGANVLTF. The rearrangement uses TRBV2 and TRBJ2-6; unclear D gene. CDR1 is SNHLY, CDR2 FYNNEI, per germline. The CDR3 runs to 14 residues. Trimming shortened V by 8 bases and J by 0 bases, and 8 bases separated the two germline ends.

With regard to this clone: The same CDR3 arises from other DNA sequences in this sample as well. The chain uses TRBV5-1 and TRBJ2-6; possible D gene TRBD1, 6 bases. This CDR3 has 15 amino acids. Trimming shortened V by 3 bases and J by 2 bases, and 9 bases separated the two germline ends. From germline, CDR1 is SGHRS and CDR2 YFSETQ. The CDR3 DNA is TGCGCCAGCAGCTCCGGGACAACTGGGGCCAACGTCCTGACTTTC. Its protein is CASSSGTTGANVLTF.

There are a few counts of this clone. The CDR3 sequence is CASSLVPGLTETQYF. CDR3 DNA: TGCGCCAGCAGCTTGGTCCCGGGTTTGACTGAGACCCAGTACTTC. The V call is TRBV5-1, the J call TRBJ2-5; D gene unclear. With 0 bases removed from V and 5 bases from J, the gap between germline ends came to 14 bases. This CDR3 contains 15 residues. Germline CDR1 reads SGHRS; CDR2 reads YFSETQ.

V and J are TRBV9 and TRBJ1-6, with D hard to call. Per germline, CDR1 SGDLS and CDR2 YYNGEE. Trimming shortened V by 4 bases and J by 7 bases, and 9 bases separated the two germline ends. The CDR3 is 13 residues long. This CDR3 reads CASSPGRNSPLHF. The CDR3 region has the DNA TGTGCCAGCAGCCCCGGAAGAAATTCACCCCTCCACTTT.